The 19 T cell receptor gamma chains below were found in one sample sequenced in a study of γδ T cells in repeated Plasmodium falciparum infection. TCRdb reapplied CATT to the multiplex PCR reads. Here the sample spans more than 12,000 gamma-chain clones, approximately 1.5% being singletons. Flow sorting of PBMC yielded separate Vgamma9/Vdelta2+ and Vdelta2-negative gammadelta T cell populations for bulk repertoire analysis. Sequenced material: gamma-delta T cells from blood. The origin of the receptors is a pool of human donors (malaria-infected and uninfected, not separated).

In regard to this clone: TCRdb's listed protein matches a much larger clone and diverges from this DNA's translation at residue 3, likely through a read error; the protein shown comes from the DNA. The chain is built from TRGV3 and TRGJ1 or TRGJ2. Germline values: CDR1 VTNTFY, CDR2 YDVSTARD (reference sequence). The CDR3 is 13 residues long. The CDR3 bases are TGTGCCCCCTGGGACGCGCTTTATTATAAGAAACTCTTT. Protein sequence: CAPWDALYYKKLF.

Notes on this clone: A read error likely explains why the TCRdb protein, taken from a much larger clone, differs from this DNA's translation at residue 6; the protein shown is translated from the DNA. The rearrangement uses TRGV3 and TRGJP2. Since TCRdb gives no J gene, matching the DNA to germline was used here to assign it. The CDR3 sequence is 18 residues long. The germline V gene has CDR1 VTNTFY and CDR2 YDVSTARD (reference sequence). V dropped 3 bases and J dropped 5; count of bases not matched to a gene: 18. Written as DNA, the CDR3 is TGTGCCACCTGGGACTGGCCATTAGGCCCCTGGAGTGATTGGATCAAGACGTTT. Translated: CATWDWPLGPWSDWIKTF.

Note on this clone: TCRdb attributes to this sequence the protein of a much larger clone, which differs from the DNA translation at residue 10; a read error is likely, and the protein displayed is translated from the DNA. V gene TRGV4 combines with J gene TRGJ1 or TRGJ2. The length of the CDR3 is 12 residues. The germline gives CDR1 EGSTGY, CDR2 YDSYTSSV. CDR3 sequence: CATWDVNYKRLF. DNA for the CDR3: TGTGCCACCTGGGATGTTAACTATAAGAGACTCTTT.

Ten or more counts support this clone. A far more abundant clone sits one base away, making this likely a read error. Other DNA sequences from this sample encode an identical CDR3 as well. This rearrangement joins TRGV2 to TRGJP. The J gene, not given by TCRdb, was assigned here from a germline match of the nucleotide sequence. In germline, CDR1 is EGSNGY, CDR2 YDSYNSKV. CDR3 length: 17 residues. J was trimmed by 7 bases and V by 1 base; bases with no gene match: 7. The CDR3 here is CATWDGRKELGKKIKVF. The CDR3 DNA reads TGTGCCACCTGGGACGGTCGAAAGGAGTTGGGCAAAAAAATCAAGGTATTT.

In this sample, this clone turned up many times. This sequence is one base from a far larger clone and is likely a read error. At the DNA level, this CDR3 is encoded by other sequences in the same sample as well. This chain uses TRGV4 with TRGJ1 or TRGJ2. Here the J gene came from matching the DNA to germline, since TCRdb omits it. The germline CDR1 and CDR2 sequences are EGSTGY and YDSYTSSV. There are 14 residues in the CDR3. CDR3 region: CATWDGFYYYKKLF. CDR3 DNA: TGCGCCACCTGGGATGGGTTCTATTATTATAAGAAACTCTTT.

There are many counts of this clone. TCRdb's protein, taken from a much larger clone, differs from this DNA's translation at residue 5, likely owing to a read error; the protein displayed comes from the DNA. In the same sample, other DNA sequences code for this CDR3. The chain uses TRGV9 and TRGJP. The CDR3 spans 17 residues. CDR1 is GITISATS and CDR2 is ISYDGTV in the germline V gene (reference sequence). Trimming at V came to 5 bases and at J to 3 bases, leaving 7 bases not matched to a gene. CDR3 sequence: CALWGVPQELGKKIKVF. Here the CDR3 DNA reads TGTGCCTTGTGGGGGGTCCCGCAAGAGTTGGGCAAAAAAATCAAGGTATTT.

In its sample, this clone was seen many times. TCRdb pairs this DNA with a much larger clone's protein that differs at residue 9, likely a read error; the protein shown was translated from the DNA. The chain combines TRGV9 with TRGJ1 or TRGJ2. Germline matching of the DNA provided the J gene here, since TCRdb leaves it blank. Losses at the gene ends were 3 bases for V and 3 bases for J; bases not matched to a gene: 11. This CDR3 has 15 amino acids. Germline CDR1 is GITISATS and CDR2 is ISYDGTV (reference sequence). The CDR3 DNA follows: TGTGCCTTGTGGGAGCCTACGCAGAGTTATTATAAGAAACTCTTT. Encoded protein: CALWEPTQSYYKKLF.

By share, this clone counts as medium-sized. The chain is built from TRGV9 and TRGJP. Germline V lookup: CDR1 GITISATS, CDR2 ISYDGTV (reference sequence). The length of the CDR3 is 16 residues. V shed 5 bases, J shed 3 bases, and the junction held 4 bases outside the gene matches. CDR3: CALWALQELGKKIKVF. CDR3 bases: TGTGCCTTGTGGGCGCTGCAAGAGTTGGGCAAAAAAATCAAGGTATTT.

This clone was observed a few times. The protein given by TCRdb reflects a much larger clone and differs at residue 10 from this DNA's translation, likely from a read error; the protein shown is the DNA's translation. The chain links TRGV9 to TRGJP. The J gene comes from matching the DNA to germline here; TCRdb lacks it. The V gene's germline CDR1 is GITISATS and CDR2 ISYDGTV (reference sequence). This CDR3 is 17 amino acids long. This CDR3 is CALWEVRQESGKKIKVF. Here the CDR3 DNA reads TGTGCCTTGTGGGAGGTGAGGCAAGAGTCGGGCAAAAAAATCAAGGTATTT.

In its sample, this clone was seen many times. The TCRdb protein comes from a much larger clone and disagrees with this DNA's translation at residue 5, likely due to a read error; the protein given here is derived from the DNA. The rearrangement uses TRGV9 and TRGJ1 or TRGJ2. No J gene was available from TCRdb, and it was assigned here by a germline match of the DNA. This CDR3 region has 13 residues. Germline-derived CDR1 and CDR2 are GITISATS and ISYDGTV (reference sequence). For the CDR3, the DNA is TGTGCCTTGTGGGGGGTGCTGGGGTATAAGAAACTCTTT. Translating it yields CALWGVLGYKKLF.

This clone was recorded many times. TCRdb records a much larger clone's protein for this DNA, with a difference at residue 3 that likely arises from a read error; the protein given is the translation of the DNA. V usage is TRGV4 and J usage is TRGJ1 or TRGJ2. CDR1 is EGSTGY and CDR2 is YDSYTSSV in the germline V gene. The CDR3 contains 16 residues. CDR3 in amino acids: CASWDGYPPVYYKKLF. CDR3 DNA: TGTGCCTCCTGGGATGGGTACCCTCCAGTTTATTATAAGAAACTCTTT.

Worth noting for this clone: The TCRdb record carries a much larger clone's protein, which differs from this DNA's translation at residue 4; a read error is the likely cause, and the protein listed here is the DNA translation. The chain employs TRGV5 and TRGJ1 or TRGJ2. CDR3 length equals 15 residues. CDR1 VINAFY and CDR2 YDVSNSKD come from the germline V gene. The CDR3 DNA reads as TGTGCCACCTTGGACCCTCATGCAAATTATTATAAGAAACTCTTT. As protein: CATLDPHANYYKKLF.

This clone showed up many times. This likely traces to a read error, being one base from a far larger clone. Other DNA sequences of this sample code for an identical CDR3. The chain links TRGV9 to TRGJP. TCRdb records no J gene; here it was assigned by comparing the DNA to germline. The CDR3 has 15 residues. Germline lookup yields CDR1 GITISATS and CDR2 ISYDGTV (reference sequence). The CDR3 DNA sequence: TGTGCCTTGTGGGAGGCGGGGCTGGGCAAAAAGATCAAGGTATTT. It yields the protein CALWEAGLGKKIKVF.

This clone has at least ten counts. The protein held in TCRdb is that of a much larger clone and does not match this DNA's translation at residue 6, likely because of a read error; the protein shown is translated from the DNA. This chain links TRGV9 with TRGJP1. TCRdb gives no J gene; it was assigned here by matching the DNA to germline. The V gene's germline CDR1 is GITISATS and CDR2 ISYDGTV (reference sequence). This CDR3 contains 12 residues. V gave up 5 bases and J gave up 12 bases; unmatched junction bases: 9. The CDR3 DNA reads TGTGCCTTGTGGGTCTGGGTGGGGTTCAAGATATTT. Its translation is CALWVWVGFKIF.

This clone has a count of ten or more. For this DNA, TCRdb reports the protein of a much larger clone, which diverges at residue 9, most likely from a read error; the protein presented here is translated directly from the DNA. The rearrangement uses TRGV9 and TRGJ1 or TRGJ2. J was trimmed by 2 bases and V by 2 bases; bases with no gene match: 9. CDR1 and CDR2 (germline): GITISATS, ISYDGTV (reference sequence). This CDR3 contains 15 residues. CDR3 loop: CALWEAPSHYYKKLF. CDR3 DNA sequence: TGTGCCTTGTGGGAGGCCCCGAGCCATTATTATAAGAAACTCTTT.

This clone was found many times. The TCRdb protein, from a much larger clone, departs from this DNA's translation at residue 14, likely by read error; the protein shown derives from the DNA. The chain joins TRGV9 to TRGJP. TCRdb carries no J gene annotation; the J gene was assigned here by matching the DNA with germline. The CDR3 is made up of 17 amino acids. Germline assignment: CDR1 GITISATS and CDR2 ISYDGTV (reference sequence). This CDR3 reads CALWEVQGELGKKVKVF. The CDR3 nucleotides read TGTGCCTTGTGGGAGGTGCAAGGAGAGTTGGGCAAAAAAGTCAAGGTATTT.

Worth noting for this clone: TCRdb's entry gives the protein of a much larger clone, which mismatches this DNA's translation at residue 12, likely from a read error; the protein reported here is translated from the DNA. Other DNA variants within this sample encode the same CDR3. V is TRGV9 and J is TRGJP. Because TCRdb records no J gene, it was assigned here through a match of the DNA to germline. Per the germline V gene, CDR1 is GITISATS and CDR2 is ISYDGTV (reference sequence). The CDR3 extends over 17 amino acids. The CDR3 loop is CALWEVPQELGIKIKVF. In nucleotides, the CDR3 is TGTGCCTTGTGGGAGGTGCCTCAAGAGTTGGGCATAAAAATCAAGGTATTT.

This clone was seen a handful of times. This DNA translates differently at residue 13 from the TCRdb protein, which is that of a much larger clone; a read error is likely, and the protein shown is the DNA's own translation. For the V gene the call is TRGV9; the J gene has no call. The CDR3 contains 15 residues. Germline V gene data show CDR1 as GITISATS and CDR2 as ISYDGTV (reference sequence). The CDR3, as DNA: TGTGCCTTGTGGGAGGTGCAGGGTAGTGATTGGATCGAGACGTTT. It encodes CALWEVQGSDWIETF.

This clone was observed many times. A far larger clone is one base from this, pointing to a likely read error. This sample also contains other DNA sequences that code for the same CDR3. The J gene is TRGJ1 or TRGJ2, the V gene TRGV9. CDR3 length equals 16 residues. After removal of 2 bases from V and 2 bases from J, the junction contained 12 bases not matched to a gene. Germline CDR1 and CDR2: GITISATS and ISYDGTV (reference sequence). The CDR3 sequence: CALWEARKFYYYKKLF. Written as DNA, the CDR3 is TGTGCCTTGTGGGAGGCTCGGAAGTTCTATTATTATAAGAAACTCTTT.